There are a few counts of the clone carrying this TCR beta chain. This sample was included in a study of blood T cell repertoires in COVID-19. Study background: Samples representing acute and convalescent COVID-19 were sourced from the United States, Italy and Spain. Nucleic acid was either cDNA or gDNA, and it came from T cells, B-cell-depleted T cells, or PBMCs.

In the original analysis: Reference gene primer amplification gave estimated nucleated cell counts. TCRdb's table, derived via immunoSEQ multiplex PCR, lists solely in-frame clones and lacks some. Clonal size and the V and J genes are those of that table, whereas D and trimming came from the DNA. In the table there are fewer than 45,000 clones, around 81% of which are singletons. CDR1 is SGDLS, CDR2 YYNGEE, per germline. V lost 4 bases, J lost 0 bases, and 7 bases lay in between. CDR3 size: 14 residues. The rearrangement joins TRBV9 to TRBJ2-2; D gene unclear. The sample consisted of peripheral blood. The origin of this receptor is a man aged 40-49 years with active or convalescent COVID-19. The CDR3 protein is CASSLVSNTGELFF. In DNA, the CDR3 is TGTGCCAGCAGCCTTGTGTCGAACACCGGGGAGCTGTTTTTT. Filled out from reference TRBV9 and TRBJ2-2, the complete variable domain reads DSGVTQTPKHLITATGQRVTLRCSPRSGDLSVYWYQQSLDQGLQFLIQYYNGEERAKGNILERFSAQQFPDLHSELNLSSLELGDSALYFCASSLVSNTGELFFGEGSRLTVL.